This T cell receptor (beta chain) was identified during a study of T cell repertoires in cytomegalovirus infection. TCRdb itself ran the reads through MiXCR, one entry per CDR3 protein. This sample has about 920,000 distinct CDR3 sequences, with 31% found just once. Whole-study findings and limits: HLA-C-restricted CMV-specific TCR beta clonotypes prevailed in the ex vivo response.

Concerning this clonotype itself: Its antigen is not known.

The CDR3 consists of 14 residues. Germline CDR1 is SEHNR and CDR2 is FQNEAQ (reference sequence). Trimming cost V 5 bases and J 1 base; bases outside gene matches: 5. The sequences come from cultured CD8+ T cells from PBMCs, collected from culture after CMV antigen stimulation. The TCR sequence derives from a human donor in good health (CMV status not recorded). Some clones in this sample may be carry-over from other donors' samples. This chain uses TRBV7-9 with TRBJ2-7; 7 bases are shared with TRBD1. CDR3 bases: TGTGCCAGCAGCACTACAGGGGTGTCCTACGAGCAGTACTTC. Protein: CASSTTGVSYEQYF.